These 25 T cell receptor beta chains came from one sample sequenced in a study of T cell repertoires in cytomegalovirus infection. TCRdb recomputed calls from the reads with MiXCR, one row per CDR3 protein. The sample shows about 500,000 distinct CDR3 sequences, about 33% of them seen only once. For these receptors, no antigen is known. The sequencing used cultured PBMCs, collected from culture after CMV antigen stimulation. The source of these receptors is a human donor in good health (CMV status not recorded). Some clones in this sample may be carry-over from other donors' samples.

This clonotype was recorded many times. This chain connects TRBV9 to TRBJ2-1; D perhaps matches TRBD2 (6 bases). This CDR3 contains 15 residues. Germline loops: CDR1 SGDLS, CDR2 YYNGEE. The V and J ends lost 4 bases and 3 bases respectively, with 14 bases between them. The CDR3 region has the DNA TGTGCCAGCAGCACCACCGGGACTCACTACAATGAGCAGTTCTTC. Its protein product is CASSTTGTHYNEQFF.

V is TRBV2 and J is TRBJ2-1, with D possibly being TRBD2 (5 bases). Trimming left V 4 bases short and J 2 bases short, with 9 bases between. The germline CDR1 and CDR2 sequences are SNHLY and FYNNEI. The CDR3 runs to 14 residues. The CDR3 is CASSVERPYNEQFF. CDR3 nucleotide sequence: TGTGCCAGCAGTGTAGAGCGGCCCTACAATGAGCAGTTCTTC.

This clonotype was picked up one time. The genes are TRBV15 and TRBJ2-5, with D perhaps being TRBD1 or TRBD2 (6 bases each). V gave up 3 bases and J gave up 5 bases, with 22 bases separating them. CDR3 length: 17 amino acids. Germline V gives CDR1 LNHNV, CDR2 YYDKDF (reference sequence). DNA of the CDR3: TGTGCCACCAGCAGCCCGAAGAGGGGGGCCGTGATTGAGACCCAGTACTTC. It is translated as CATSSPKRGAVIETQYF. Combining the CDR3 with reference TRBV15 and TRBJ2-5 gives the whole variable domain DAMVIQNPRYQVTQFGKPVTLSCSQTLNHNVMYWYQQKSSQAPKLLFHYYDKDFNNEADTPDNFQSRRPNTSFCFLDIRSPGLGDTAMYLCATSSPKRGAVIETQYFGPGTRLLVL.

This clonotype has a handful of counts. CDR3 DNA: TGTGCCAGCAGCCAAGGGCTAGGTCCCTACGAGCAGTACTTC. Protein sequence: CASSQGLGPYEQYF. The chain joins TRBV3-1 to TRBJ2-7; D is undetermined. The V gene lost 1 base and the J gene lost 2 bases, with 9 bases spanning the gap. Germline lookup yields CDR1 LGHDT and CDR2 YNNKEL (reference sequence). This CDR3 has 14 amino acids.

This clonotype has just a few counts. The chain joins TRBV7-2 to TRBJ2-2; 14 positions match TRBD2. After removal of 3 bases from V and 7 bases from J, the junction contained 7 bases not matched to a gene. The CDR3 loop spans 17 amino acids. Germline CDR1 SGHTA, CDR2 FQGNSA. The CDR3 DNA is TGTGCCAGCAGCTTCGTCGGGACTAGCGGGAGTGGCGGGGAGCTGTTTTTT. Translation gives CASSFVGTSGSGGELFF.

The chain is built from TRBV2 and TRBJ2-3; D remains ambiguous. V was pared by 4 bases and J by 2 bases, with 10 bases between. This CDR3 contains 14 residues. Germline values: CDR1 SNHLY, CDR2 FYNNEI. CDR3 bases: TGTGCCAGCAGTGTCGGAACCTACACAGATACGCAGTATTTT. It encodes CASSVGTYTDTQYF.

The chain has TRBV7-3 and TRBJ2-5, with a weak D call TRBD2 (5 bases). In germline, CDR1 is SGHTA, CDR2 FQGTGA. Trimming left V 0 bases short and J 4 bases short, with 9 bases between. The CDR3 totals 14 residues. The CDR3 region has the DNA TGTGCCAGCAGCTTAACTGCGGGTACAGAGACCCAGTACTTC. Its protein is CASSLTAGTETQYF. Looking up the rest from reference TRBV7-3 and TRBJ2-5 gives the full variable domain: GAGVSQTPSNKVTEKGKYVELRCDPISGHTALYWYRQSLGQGPEFLIYFQGTGAADDSGLPNDRFFAVRPEGSVSTLKIQRTERGDSAVYLCASSLTAGTETQYFGPGTRLLVL.

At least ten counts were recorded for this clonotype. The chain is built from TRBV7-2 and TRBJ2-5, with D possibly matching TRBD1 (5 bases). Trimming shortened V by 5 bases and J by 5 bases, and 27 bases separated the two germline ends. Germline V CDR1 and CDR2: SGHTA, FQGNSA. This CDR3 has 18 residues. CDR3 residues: CASSAQSRTFGRGETQYF. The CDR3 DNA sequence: TGTGCCAGCAGCGCCCAGTCCCGGACGTTTGGTAGGGGTGAGACCCAGTACTTC.

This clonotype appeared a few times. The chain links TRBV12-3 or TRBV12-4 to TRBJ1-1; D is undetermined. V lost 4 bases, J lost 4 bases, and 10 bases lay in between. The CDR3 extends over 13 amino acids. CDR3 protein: CASSSRWATEAFF. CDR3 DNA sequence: TGTGCCAGCAGTTCCCGGTGGGCCACTGAAGCTTTCTTT.

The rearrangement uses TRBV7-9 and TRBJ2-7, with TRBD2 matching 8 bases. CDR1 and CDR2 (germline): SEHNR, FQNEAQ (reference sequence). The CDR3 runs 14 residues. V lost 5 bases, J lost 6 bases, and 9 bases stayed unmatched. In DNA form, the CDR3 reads TGTGCCAGCAGCCCCGCGGGACTAGTGAGCGAGCAGTACTTC. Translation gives CASSPAGLVSEQYF.

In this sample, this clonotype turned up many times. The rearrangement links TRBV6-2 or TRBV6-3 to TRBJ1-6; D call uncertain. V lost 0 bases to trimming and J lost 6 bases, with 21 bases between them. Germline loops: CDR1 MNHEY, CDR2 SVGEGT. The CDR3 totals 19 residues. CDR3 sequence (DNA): TGTGCCAGCAGTTACTCAACGGCGCCGCCCGGACTGATTAATTCACCCCTCCACTTT. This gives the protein CASSYSTAPPGLINSPLHF.

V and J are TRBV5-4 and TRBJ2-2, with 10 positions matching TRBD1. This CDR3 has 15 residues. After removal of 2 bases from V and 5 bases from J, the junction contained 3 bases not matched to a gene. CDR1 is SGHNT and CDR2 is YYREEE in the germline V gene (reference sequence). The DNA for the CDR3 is TGTGCCAGCAGCTTTCCGGGACAGGGGACCGGGGAGCTGTTTTTT. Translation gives CASSFPGQGTGELFF. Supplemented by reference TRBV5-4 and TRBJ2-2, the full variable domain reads ETGVTQSPTHLIKTRGQQVTLRCSSQSGHNTVSWYQQALGQGPQFIFQYYREEENGRGNFPPRFSGLQFPNYSSELNVNALELDDSALYLCASSFPGQGTGELFFGEGSRLTVL.

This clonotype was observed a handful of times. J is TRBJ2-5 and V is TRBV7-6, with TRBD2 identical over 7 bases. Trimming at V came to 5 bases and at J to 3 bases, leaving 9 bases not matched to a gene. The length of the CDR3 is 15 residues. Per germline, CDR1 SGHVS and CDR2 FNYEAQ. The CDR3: CASSLRAGVEETQYF. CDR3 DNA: TGTGCCAGCAGCCTCCGGGCGGGGGTGGAAGAGACCCAGTACTTC.

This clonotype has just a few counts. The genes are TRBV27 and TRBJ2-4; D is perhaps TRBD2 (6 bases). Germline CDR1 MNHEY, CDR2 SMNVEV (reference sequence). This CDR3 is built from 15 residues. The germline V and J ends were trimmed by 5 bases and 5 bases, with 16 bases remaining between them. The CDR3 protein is CASSPLVGGENIQYF. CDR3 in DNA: TGTGCCAGCAGTCCCCTCGTGGGCGGGGAAAACATTCAGTACTTC.

CDR3 nucleotide sequence: TGTGCCAGCAGTTACTCGATTACCTACAATGAGCAGTTCTTC. Its protein is CASSYSITYNEQFF. The rearrangement joins TRBV6-2 or TRBV6-3 to TRBJ2-1; D is ambiguous. Germline V CDR1 and CDR2: MNHEY, SVGEGT. V lost 0 bases and J lost 2, with 5 bases in between. The CDR3 length is 14 residues.

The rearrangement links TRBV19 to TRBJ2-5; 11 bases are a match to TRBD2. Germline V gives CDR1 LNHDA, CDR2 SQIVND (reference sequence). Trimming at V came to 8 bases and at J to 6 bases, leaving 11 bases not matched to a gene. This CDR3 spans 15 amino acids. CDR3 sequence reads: CASLQGTSGAKTQYF. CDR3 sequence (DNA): TGTGCCAGTTTACAAGGGACTAGCGGCGCAAAGACCCAGTACTTC.

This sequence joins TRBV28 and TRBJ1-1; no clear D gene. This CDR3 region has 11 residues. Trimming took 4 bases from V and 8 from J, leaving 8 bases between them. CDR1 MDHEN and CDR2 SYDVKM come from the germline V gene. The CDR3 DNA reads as TGTGCCAGCAGTTACCTAGAAGAAGCTTTCTTT. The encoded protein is CASSYLEEAFF.

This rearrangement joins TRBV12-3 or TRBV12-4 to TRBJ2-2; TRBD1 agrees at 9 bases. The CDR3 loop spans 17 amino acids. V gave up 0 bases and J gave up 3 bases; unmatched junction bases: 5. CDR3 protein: CASSLALRTGDTGELFF. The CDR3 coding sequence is TGTGCCAGCAGTTTAGCGCTGCGGACAGGGGACACCGGGGAGCTGTTTTTT.

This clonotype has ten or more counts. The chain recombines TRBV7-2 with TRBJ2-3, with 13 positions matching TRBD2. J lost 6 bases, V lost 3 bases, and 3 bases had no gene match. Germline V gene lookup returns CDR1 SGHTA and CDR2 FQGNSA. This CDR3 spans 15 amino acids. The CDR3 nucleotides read TGTGCCAGCAGCTTCACTAGCGGGAGGGCTGATACGCAGTATTTT. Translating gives CASSFTSGRADTQYF.

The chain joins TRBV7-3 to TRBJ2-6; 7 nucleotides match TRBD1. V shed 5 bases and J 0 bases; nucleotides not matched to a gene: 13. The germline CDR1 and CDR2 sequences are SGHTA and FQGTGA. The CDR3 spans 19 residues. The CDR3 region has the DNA TGTGCCAGCAGCCGAACTATAAGGGGGCTTACCTCTGGGGCCAACGTCCTGACTTTC. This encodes CASSRTIRGLTSGANVLTF.

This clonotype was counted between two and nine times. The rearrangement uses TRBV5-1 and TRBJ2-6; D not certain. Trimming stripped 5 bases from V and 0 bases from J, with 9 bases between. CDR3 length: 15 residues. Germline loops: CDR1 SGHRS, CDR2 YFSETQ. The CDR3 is CASSSLGSGANVLTF. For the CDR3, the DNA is TGCGCCAGCAGTTCTCTTGGCTCTGGGGCCAACGTCCTGACTTTC.

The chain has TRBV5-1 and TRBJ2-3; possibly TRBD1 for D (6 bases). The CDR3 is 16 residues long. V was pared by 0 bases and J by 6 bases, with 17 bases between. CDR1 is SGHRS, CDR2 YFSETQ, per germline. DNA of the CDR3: TGCGCCAGCAGCTTGGCGATTAAGGGGGTTCGCGATACGCAGTATTTT. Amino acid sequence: CASSLAIKGVRDTQYF.

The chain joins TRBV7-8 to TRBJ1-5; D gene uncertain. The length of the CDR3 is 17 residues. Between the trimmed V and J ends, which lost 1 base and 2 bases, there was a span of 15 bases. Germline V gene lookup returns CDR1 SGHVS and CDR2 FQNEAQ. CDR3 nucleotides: TGTGCCAGCAGCTTAGAGACGGGTTGGATCGGCAATCAGCCCCAGCATTTT. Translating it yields CASSLETGWIGNQPQHF.

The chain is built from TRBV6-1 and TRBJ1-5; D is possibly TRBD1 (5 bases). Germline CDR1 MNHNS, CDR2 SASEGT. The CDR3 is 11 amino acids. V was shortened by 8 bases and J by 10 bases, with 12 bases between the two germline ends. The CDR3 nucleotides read TGTGCCAGCCACTTGGGGGGTCCCCAGCATTTT. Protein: CASHLGGPQHF.

CDR3 protein: CSVAMNYEQYF. For the CDR3, the DNA is TGCAGCGTTGCGATGAACTACGAGCAGTACTTC. The chain carries TRBV29-1 and TRBJ2-7; no reliable D call. Trimming shortened V by 4 bases and J by 3 bases, and 7 bases separated the two germline ends. The CDR3 is 11 amino acids. Germline CDR1 and CDR2: SQVTM and ANQGSEA.